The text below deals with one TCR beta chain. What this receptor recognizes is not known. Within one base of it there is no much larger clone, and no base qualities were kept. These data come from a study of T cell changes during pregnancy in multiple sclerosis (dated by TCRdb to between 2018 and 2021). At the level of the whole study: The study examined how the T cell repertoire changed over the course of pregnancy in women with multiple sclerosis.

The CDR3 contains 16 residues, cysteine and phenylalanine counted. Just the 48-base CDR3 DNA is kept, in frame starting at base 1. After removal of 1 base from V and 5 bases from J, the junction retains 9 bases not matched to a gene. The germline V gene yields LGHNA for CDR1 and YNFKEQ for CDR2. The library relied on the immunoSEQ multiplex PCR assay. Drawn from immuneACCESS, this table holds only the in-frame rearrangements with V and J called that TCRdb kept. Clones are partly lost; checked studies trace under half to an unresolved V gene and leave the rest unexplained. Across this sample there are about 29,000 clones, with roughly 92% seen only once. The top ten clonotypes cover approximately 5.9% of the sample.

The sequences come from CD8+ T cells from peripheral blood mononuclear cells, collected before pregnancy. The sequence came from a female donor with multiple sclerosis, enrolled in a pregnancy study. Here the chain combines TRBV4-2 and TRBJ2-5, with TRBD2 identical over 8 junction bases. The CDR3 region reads CASSQGESGGAETQYF. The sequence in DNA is TGTGCCAGCAGCCAAGGGGAGTCGGGGGGGGCGGAGACCCAGTACTTC.